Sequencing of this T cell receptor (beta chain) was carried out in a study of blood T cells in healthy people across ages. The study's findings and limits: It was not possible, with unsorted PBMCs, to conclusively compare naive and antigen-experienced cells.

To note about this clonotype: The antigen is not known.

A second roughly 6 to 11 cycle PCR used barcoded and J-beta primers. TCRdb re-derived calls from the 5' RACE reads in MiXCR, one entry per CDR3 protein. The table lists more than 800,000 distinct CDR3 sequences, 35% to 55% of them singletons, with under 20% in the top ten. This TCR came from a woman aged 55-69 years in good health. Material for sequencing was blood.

The CDR3 spells CASSPLSTGELFF. The CDR3 nucleotides are TGTGCCAGCAGCCCATTGTCGACCGGGGAGCTGTTTTTT. The rearrangement joins TRBV7-9 to TRBJ2-2, with D unresolved. The CDR3 is 13 amino acids. V dropped 5 bases and J dropped 5 bases, with 9 bases sitting between them. Germline V CDR1 and CDR2: SEHNR, FQNEAQ (reference sequence).